These T cell receptor beta chains were read from a single sample in a study of T cells after yellow fever vaccination. TCRdb re-called the 5' RACE reads with MiXCR, one entry per CDR3 protein. The repertoire holds fewer than 450,000 distinct CDR3 sequences, with 9.5% to 13% as singletons. The sample was PBMCs, taken on the day of the first yellow fever vaccination. Every receptor here comes from a man aged 18 to 30 who received the YFV17D yellow fever vaccine. CDR3s include the opening cysteine and the closing phenylalanine or tryptophan. A D gene is named only where the DNA matches it firmly. A row's size may be missing; if present it is once, few, many or a size class.

d_gene,v_gene,abundance,j_gene,CDR3aa,CDR3nt
TRBD2,TRBV7-3,NA,TRBJ2-5,CASSPTSGAKETQYF,TGTGCCAGCAGCCCTACTAGCGGGGCTAAAGAGACCCAGTACTTC
NA,TRBV3-1,few,TRBJ2-5,CASSRAGPRGETQYF,TGTGCCAGCAGCCGTGCCGGGCCGAGGGGAGAGACCCAGTACTTC
NA,TRBV21-1,NA,TRBJ1-1,CASSKDSAHAGPEAFF,TGTGCCAGCAGCAAAGACTCCGCACACGCCGGACCTGAAGCTTTCTTT
NA,TRBV5-1,NA,TRBJ1-5,CASSLGGAEQPQHF,TGCGCCAGCAGCTTGGGGGGGGCAGAACAGCCCCAGCATTTT
TRBD1,TRBV5-1,NA,TRBJ2-2,CASSLNRGLGGELFF,TGCGCCAGCAGCTTGAACAGGGGGCTCGGCGGGGAGCTGTTTTTT
NA,TRBV12-3/TRBV12-4,NA,TRBJ2-5,CASSFLESGVGETQYF,NA
NA,TRBV3-1,few,TRBJ2-1,CASRGGYEQFF,TGTGCCAGCAGGGGTGGCTATGAGCAGTTCTTC
NA,TRBV3-1,NA,TRBJ1-5,CASSQGLDYQPQHF,TGTGCCAGCAGCCAAGGGTTGGATTATCAGCCCCAGCATTTT
NA,TRBV5-4,few,TRBJ2-2,CALQGRDTGELFF,TGTGCCCTCCAAGGCAGAGACACCGGGGAGCTGTTTTTT
TRBD1,TRBV5-1,NA,TRBJ1-1,CASNTGQGRNTEAFF,TGCGCCAGCAACACGGGACAGGGGAGAAACACTGAAGCTTTCTTT
NA,TRBV24-1,NA,TRBJ1-1,CATGRSWRDVNTEAFF,TGTGCCACGGGGAGGTCGTGGAGGGATGTTAACACTGAAGCTTTCTTT
NA,TRBV6-4,NA,TRBJ2-1,CASSPVPRGQFF,TGTGCCAGCAGCCCGGTCCCGCGGGGGCAGTTCTTC
NA,TRBV19,NA,TRBJ2-3,CASSIFGDTQYF,TGTGCCAGTAGTATCTTTGGAGATACGCAGTATTTT
TRBD1,TRBV5-1,many,TRBJ2-2,CASRIPTGDTGELFF,TGCGCCAGCAGGATTCCGACAGGGGACACCGGGGAGCTGTTTTTT
NA,TRBV23-1,few,TRBJ1-5,CASSQENQPQHF,TGCGCCAGCAGTCAAGAGAATCAGCCCCAGCATTTT
NA,TRBV7-2,NA,TRBJ2-3,CASSLAVTDTQYF,TGTGCCAGCAGCTTAGCCGTCACAGATACGCAGTATTTT
NA,TRBV21-1,NA,TRBJ2-1,CAPEGSGGRWQFF,TGTGCCCCCGAAGGGAGCGGGGGGCGTTGGCAGTTCTTC
TRBD1,TRBV4-3,NA,TRBJ1-2,CASSRYQGDSINYGYTF,TGCGCCAGCAGCCGGTACCAGGGGGACAGCATTAACTATGGCTACACCTTC
TRBD1,TRBV24-1,NA,TRBJ2-1,CATSLGGQGNNEQFF,TGTGCCACCAGCCTTGGGGGACAGGGGAACAATGAGCAGTTCTTC
TRBD1,TRBV5-1,NA,TRBJ2-1,CASSLDRGYHNEQFF,TGCGCCAGCAGCTTGGACAGGGGGTACCACAATGAGCAGTTCTTC
NA,TRBV10-3,NA,TRBJ1-2,CAISPGHLSGYTF,TGTGCCATCAGCCCCGGACACCTTAGTGGCTACACCTTC
NA,TRBV7-8,NA,TRBJ1-4,CASSSHSIFGEKLFF,TGTGCCAGCAGCTCTCATTCGATCTTCGGGGAAAAACTGTTTTTT
TRBD2,TRBV28,NA,TRBJ2-3,CASSMLADTDTQYF,TGTGCCAGCAGTATGCTAGCGGACACAGATACGCAGTATTTT
NA,TRBV29-1,few,TRBJ2-6,CSVEGGGANVLTF,TGCAGCGTTGAGGGTGGTGGGGCCAACGTCCTGACTTTC
TRBD2,TRBV5-6,few,TRBJ2-3,CASSLRTSGGADTQYF,TGTGCCAGCAGCTTGCGGACTAGCGGTGGGGCAGATACGCAGTATTTT
TRBD1,TRBV29-1,NA,TRBJ2-1,CSVRGQGRSYNEQFF,TGCAGCGTTAGGGGACAGGGTCGGTCCTACAATGAGCAGTTCTTC
TRBD2,TRBV5-1,few,TRBJ2-1,CASSWASGGVISSNEQFF,TGCGCCAGCAGCTGGGCTAGCGGGGGGGTTATATCGAGTAATGAGCAGTTCTTC
TRBD2,TRBV7-3,few,TRBJ2-1,CASSLGGRGAVDEQFF,TGTGCCAGCAGCTTAGGTGGGCGGGGGGCCGTCGATGAGCAGTTCTTC
TRBD2,TRBV20-1,NA,TRBJ2-3,CSASGGAAFDTQYF,TGCAGTGCCAGCGGGGGGGCCGCATTTGATACGCAGTATTTT
TRBD1,TRBV24-1,NA,TRBJ2-1,CATSDRDRGSYNEQFF,TGTGCCACCAGTGATCGGGACAGGGGCTCCTACAATGAGCAGTTCTTC
NA,TRBV12-3/TRBV12-4,many,TRBJ1-1,CASSPEVGTEAFF,TGTGCCAGCAGCCCAGAGGTCGGCACTGAAGCTTTCTTT
TRBD1,TRBV15,NA,TRBJ2-7,CATSRTGGEQYF,TGTGCCACCAGCCGGACAGGGGGAGAGCAGTACTTC
NA,TRBV12-3/TRBV12-4,NA,TRBJ1-2,CASSLDEGLANYGYTF,TGTGCCAGCAGTTTAGACGAGGGGTTAGCTAACTATGGCTACACCTTC
NA,TRBV10-3,NA,TRBJ1-1,CAIRLSMNTEAFF,TGTGCCATCAGGTTAAGTATGAACACTGAAGCTTTCTTT
TRBD2,TRBV5-1,few,TRBJ2-1,CASSLGAGTHNEQFF,TGCGCCAGCAGCTTGGGAGCGGGGACTCACAATGAGCAGTTCTTC
TRBD1,TRBV5-4,NA,TRBJ2-2,CASRTGDRGSTGELFF,TGTGCCAGCAGAACGGGAGACAGGGGGTCCACCGGGGAGCTGTTTTTT
TRBD2,TRBV11-3,few,TRBJ2-1,CASSLWTPRSVVAGAYNEQFF,TGTGCCAGCAGCTTATGGACGCCGAGATCGGTCGTAGCGGGCGCGTACAATGAGCAGTTCTTC
TRBD2,TRBV20-1,few,TRBJ2-1,CSANYGGSSYNEQFF,TGCAGTGCTAATTACGGGGGGAGCTCCTACAATGAGCAGTTCTTC
TRBD2,TRBV20-1,few,TRBJ2-1,CSATAGSSYNEQFF,TGCAGTGCTACAGCGGGGAGCTCCTACAATGAGCAGTTCTTC
NA,TRBV5-1,few,TRBJ2-1,CASSLGSPAYNEQFF,TGCGCCAGCAGCTTGGGCAGCCCAGCCTACAATGAGCAGTTCTTC
TRBD1,TRBV5-1,few,TRBJ2-5,CASSYRTGEETQYF,TGCGCCAGCAGCTATCGGACAGGGGAGGAGACCCAGTACTTC
TRBD1,TRBV24-1,many,TRBJ1-1,CATSDRGEAEAFF,TGTGCCACCAGTGACAGGGGGGAGGCTGAAGCTTTCTTT
NA,TRBV15,NA,TRBJ1-1,CATSRENGVEAFF,TGTGCCACCAGCAGGGAAAACGGGGTCGAAGCTTTCTTT
NA,TRBV24-1,NA,TRBJ2-3,CATSDGIASTDTQYF,TGTGCCACCAGTGATGGAATAGCAAGCACAGATACGCAGTATTTT
NA,TRBV12-5,NA,TRBJ2-1,CASGRLSQFF,TGTGCTAGTGGCCGATTATCACAGTTCTTC
NA,TRBV10-3,few,TRBJ2-2,CAISRRGSSHTGELFF,TGTGCCATCAGCCGAAGGGGGTCCTCGCACACCGGGGAGCTGTTTTTT
NA,TRBV12-3/TRBV12-4,many,TRBJ1-5,CASSLGHNQPQHF,TGTGCCAGCAGTTTAGGGCATAATCAGCCCCAGCATTTT
TRBD1,TRBV12-3/TRBV12-4,NA,TRBJ2-3,CASSTGQGYYTDTQYF,TGTGCCAGCAGTACAGGACAGGGCTATTACACAGATACGCAGTATTTT
NA,TRBV20-1,NA,TRBJ1-4,CCARDLGGRVSEKLFF,TGCTGTGCTAGAGATCTCGGGGGAAGAGTGAGTGAAAAACTGTTTTTT
NA,TRBV4-1,few,TRBJ2-2,CASSPSLGNTGELFF,TGCGCCAGCAGCCCGAGTCTAGGGAACACCGGGGAGCTGTTTTTT
TRBD2,TRBV4-3,many,TRBJ2-1,CASSLRWASGGVDEQFF,TGCGCCAGCAGCCTCAGATGGGCTAGCGGGGGGGTAGATGAGCAGTTCTTC
NA,TRBV5-5,NA,TRBJ1-6,CASSLAQGDSPLHF,TGTGCCAGCAGCTTAGCACAGGGTGATTCACCCCTCCACTTT
TRBD1,TRBV5-6,NA,TRBJ2-2,CASSVDRVGTGELFF,TGTGCCAGCAGCGTGGACAGGGTGGGCACCGGGGAGCTGTTTTTT
TRBD2,TRBV7-6,NA,TRBJ2-3,CASRPLAGGADTQYF,TGTGCCAGCAGACCACTAGCGGGGGGCGCAGATACGCAGTATTTT